This T cell receptor beta chain came from a study of blood T cell repertoires in COVID-19. Background on the study: Italy, Spain and the United States were the sources of the convalescent and acute COVID-19 samples. PBMCs, B-cell-depleted T cells, or T cells provided the cDNA or gDNA that made up the material.

This clone has just one count. With 5 bases clipped from V and 5 bases from J, the junction kept 5 bases outside the gene matches. This CDR3 contains 13 residues. Germline V gives CDR1 LGHDT, CDR2 YNNKEL (reference sequence). As originally analysed: Amplified reference gene primers provided the basis for estimating nucleated cell counts. Sequencing was performed with immunoSEQ multiplex PCR; in TCRdb, only in-frame clones are kept and a portion is missing. V and J calls and clone size follow that table, whereas D and trimming were derived from the DNA. The repertoire has around 80,000 clones, around four fifths of them found once; the top ten carry roughly 10%.

This clonotype was sampled from a human donor in a cohort sampled during active COVID-19. Sequencing was performed on peripheral blood. The chain joins TRBV3-1 (or the pseudogene TRBV3-2) to TRBJ2-5, with 7 bases fitting TRBD1. This CDR3 reads CASSYRGLETQYF. The CDR3 nucleotides are TGTGCCAGCAGCTACAGGGGCCTCGAGACCCAGTACTTC.